This TCR beta chain was found in a study of T cells in Graves' hyperthyroidism and ophthalmopathy. Based on clinical symptoms, serum thyroxine and TRAb, thyroid ultrasound and orbital computed tomography, diagnoses were reached. Amplification of TCR beta CDR3 regions used RNA as the template. First-round RT-PCR of the TCR CDR3 relied on the HTBI primer set. One entry per CDR3 protein, called by TCRdb with MiXCR from the multiplex PCR reads. The sample records hundreds of thousands of distinct CDR3 sequences, roughly 13% being singletons. V dropped 3 bases and J dropped 4; count of bases not matched to a gene: 10. The CDR3 extends over 15 amino acids. The germline V gene has CDR1 DFQATT and CDR2 SNEGSKA (reference sequence). There are many counts of this clonotype.

The TCR originated in a woman in her thirties with Graves' hyperthyroidism that later progressed to Graves' ophthalmopathy. This chain connects TRBV20-1 to TRBJ2-3; TRBD2 matches at 7 bases. The sample consisted of blood. As DNA, the CDR3 is TGCAGTGCTAGCCGGAGGGAGGGCAATCCAGATACGCAGTATTTT. It specifies CSASRREGNPDTQYF.